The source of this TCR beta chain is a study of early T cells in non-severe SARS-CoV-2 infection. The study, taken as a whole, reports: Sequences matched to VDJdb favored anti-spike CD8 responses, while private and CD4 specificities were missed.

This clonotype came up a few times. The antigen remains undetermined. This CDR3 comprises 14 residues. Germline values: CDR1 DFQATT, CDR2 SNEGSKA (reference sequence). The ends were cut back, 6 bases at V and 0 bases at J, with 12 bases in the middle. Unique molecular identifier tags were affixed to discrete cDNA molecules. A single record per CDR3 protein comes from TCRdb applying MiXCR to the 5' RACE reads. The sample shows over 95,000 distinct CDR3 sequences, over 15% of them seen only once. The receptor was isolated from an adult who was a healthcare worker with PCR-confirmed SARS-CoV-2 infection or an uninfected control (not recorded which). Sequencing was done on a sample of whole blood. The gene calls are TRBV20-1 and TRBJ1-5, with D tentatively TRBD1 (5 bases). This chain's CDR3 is CSADDRNSNQPQHF. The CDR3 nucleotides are TGCAGTGCAGACGACAGAAATAGCAATCAGCCCCAGCATTTT.